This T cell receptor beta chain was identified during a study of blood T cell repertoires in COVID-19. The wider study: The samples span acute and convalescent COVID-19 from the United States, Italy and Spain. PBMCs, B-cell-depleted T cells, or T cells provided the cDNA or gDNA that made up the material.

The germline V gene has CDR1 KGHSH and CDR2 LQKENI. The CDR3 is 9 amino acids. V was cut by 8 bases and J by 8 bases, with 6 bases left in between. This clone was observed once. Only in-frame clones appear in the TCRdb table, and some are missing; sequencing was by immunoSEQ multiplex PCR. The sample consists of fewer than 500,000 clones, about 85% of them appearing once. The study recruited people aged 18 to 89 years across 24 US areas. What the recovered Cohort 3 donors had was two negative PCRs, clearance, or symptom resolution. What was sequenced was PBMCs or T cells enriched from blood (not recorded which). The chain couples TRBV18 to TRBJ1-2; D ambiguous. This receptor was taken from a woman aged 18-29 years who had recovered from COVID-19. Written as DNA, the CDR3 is TGTGCCAGCCCGGGAGGCTACACCTTC. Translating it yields CASPGGYTF.